The clone carrying this TCR beta chain was observed a handful of times. The data stem from a study of blood T cell repertoires in COVID-19. Study-wide context: The origin of the acute and convalescent COVID-19 samples was the United States, Italy and Spain.

The V and J ends lost 1 base and 7 bases, in that order; junction bases with no gene match: 6. This CDR3 contains 15 residues. Germline V gives CDR1 SGHDT, CDR2 YYEEEE. Measured with immunoSEQ multiplex PCR; TCRdb has only the in-frame clones, and not every one. The sample carries fewer than 65,000 clones, more than 65% recorded once. This chain joins TRBV5-6 and TRBJ2-1, with 9 bases lining up with TRBD2. This clonotype was obtained from a human donor in a cohort sampled during active COVID-19. Material for sequencing was peripheral blood. The CDR3 is CASSLRLAGINEQFF. CDR3 sequence (DNA): TGTGCCAGCAGCTTGCGGCTAGCGGGGATTAATGAGCAGTTCTTC.